The source of this T cell receptor (beta chain) is a study of beta chain features in type 1 diabetes. What was sequenced were expressed TCRB transcripts, since all of the isolated RNA had been reverse transcribed. Profiled with immunoSEQ multiplex PCR; TCRdb holds only in-frame clones, not every one. This table holds 130,000 to 150,000 clones, roughly 53% found once. The CDR3 loop spans 15 amino acids. Trimming left V 0 bases short and J 0 bases short, with 7 bases between. Germline V lookup: CDR1 SGDLS, CDR2 YYNGEE. The clonotype comes from a man between 18 and 29 years old in good health. J is TRBJ1-3 and V is TRBV9; D is possibly TRBD1 (5 bases). The specimen was Tregs from blood. The CDR3 spells CASSVVGLSGNTIYF. For the CDR3, the DNA is TGTGCCAGCAGCGTAGTGGGACTCTCTGGAAACACCATATATTTT.